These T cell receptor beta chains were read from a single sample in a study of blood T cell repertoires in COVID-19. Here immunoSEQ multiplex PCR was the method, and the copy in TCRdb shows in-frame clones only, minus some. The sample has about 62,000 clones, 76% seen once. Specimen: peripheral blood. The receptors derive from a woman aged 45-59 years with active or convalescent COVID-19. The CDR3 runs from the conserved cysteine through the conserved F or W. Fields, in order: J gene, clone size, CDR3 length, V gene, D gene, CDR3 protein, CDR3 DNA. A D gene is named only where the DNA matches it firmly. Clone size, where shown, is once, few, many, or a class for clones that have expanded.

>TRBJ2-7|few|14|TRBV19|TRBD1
CASSIRDSSYEQYF
TGTGCCAGTAGTATAAGGGACAGCTCCTACGAGCAGTACTTC
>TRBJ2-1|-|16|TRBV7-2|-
CASSLTAGEWDNEQFF
TGTGCCAGCAGCCTTACCGCCGGGGAGTGGGACAATGAGCAGTTCTTC
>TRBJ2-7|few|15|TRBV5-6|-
CASSRGGIFSYEQYF
TGTGCCAGCAGCCGCGGAGGGATATTCTCCTACGAGCAGTACTTC
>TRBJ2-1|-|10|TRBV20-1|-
CSGRDNEQFF
TGCAGTGGCCGGGACAATGAGCAGTTCTTC
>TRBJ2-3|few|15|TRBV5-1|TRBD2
CASRLAGGGTDTQYF
TGCGCCAGCAGGCTAGCGGGAGGGGGCACAGATACGCAGTATTTT
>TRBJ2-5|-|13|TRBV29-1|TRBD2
CSVELAAGETQYF
TGCAGCGTTGAACTAGCGGCCGGAGAGACCCAGTACTTC
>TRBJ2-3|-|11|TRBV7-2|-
CASSPRDTQYF
TGTGCCAGCAGCCCCCGAGATACGCAGTATTTT
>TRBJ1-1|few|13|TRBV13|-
CASSRGENTEAFF
TGTGCCAGCAGCAGGGGCGAGAACACTGAAGCTTTCTTT
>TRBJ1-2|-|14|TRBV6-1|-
CASSEIGVRYGYTF
TGTGCCAGCAGTGAAATCGGGGTTAGATATGGCTACACCTTC
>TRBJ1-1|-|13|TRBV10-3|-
CAISERGATEAFF
TGTGCCATCAGTGAGCGCGGGGCCACTGAAGCTTTCTTT
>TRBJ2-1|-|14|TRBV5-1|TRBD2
CASAAAGAYNEQFF
TGCGCCAGCGCAGCAGCGGGAGCCTACAATGAGCAGTTCTTC
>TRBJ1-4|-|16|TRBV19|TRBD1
CASSTGTGEVNEKLFF
TGTGCCAGTAGCACCGGGACAGGGGAGGTTAATGAAAAACTGTTTTTT
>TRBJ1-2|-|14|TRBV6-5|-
CASSYSAASVGYTF
TGTGCCAGCAGTTACTCGGCGGCATCGGTAGGCTACACCTTC
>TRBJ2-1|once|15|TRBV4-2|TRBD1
CASSSSTGLNNEQFF
TGTGCCAGCAGCTCCTCGACAGGGCTAAACAATGAGCAGTTCTTC
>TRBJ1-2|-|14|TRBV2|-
CASSEAQTSGGYTF
TGTGCCAGCAGTGAAGCGCAAACGAGTGGTGGCTACACCTTC
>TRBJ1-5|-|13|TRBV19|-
CASKAHSNQPQHF
TGTGCCAGTAAAGCCCATAGCAATCAGCCCCAGCATTTT
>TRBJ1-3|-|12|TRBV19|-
CASSIQGNTIYF
TGTGCCAGTAGTATTCAAGGAAACACCATATATTTT
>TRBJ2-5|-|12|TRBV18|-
CASSRAQETQYF
TGTGCCAGCTCACGGGCCCAAGAGACCCAGTACTTC
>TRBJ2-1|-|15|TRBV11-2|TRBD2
CASSSGTSGVNEQFF
TGTGCCAGCAGCTCCGGGACTAGCGGAGTCAATGAGCAGTTCTTC
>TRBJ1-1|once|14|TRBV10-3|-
CAISELQGNTEAFF
TGTGCCATCAGTGAGTTGCAGGGGAACACTGAAGCTTTCTTT
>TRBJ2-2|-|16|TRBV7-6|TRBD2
CASSLHMAGVVGELFF
TGTGCCAGCAGCTTACATATGGCGGGAGTGGTCGGGGAGCTGTTTTTT
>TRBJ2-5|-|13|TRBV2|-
CASSVERQETQYF
TGTGCCAGCAGTGTAGAGAGACAAGAGACCCAGTACTTC
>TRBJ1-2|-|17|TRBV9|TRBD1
CASSTGTGGSPSYGYTF
TGTGCCAGCAGCACAGGGACAGGGGGCTCCCCCTCCTATGGCTACACCTTC
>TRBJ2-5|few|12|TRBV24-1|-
CATSDSSETQYF
TGTGCCACCTCGGACAGTTCGGAGACCCAGTACTTC
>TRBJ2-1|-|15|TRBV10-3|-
CAISGGLALGDEQFF
TGTGCCATCAGTGGTGGGCTAGCTTTGGGCGATGAGCAGTTCTTC
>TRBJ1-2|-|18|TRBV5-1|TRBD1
CASSLGGTGANSNYGYTF
TGCGCCAGCAGCTTGGGCGGGACAGGGGCGAATTCGAACTATGGCTACACCTTC
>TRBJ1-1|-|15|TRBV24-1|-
CATSDGGPLGQRAFF
TGTGCCACCAGTGATGGAGGGCCCTTGGGCCAACGAGCTTTCTTT
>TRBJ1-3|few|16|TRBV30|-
CAWSAPGASSGNTIYF
TGTGCCTGGAGTGCCCCTGGGGCTTCCTCTGGAAACACCATATATTTT
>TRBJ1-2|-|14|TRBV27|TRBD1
CASSPPGQLYGYTF
TGTGCCAGCAGTCCCCCGGGACAGCTTTATGGCTACACCTTC
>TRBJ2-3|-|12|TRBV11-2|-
CASTPPSDTQYF
TGTGCCAGCACCCCCCCTTCGGATACGCAGTATTTT
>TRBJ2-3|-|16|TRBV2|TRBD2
CASSGGSGGSTDTQYF
TGTGCCAGCAGTGGGGGTAGCGGGGGTAGCACAGATACGCAGTATTTT
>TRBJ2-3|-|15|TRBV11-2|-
CASSKSEIGADTQYF
TGTGCCAGCTCCAAGAGCGAGATAGGAGCAGATACGCAGTATTTT
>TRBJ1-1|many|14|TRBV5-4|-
CASSLDDSDTEAFF
TGTGCCAGCAGCTTGGACGACAGCGACACTGAAGCTTTCTTT
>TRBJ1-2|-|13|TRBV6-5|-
CASSRGTGHGYTF
TGTGCCAGCAGCCGGGGAACAGGGCATGGCTACACCTTC
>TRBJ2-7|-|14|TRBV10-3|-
CAISATGSSYEQYF
TGTGCCATCAGTGCAACAGGGAGCTCCTACGAGCAGTACTTC
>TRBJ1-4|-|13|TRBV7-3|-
CASSPEPGEKLFF
TGTGCCAGCAGCCCGGAACCAGGAGAAAAACTGTTTTTT
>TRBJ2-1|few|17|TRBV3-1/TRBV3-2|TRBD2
CASSHPKGERETNEQFF
TGTGCCAGCAGCCATCCCAAAGGCGAGCGGGAGACGAATGAGCAGTTCTTC
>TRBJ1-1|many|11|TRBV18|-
CASSSNREAFF
TGTGCCAGCTCATCCAACAGGGAAGCTTTCTTT
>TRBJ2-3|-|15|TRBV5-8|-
CASSMLGGSTDTQYF
TGTGCCAGCAGCATGCTAGGAGGTAGCACAGATACGCAGTATTTT
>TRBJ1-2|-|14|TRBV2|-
CASRASDRNYGYTF
TGTGCCAGCAGAGCTTCGGACAGAAACTATGGCTACACCTTC
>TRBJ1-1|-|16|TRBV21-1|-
CASSLDRGSMNTEAFF
TGTGCCAGCAGCCTTGACAGGGGAAGTATGAACACTGAAGCTTTCTTT
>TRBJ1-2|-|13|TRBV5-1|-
CASSPAGNYGYTF
TGCGCCAGCAGCCCCGCCGGGAACTATGGCTACACCTTC
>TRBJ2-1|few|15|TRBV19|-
CASSIGGRPDNEQFF
TGTGCCAGTAGTATAGGGGGGCGCCCCGACAATGAGCAGTTCTTC
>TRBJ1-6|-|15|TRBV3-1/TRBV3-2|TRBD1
CASSQEGTGGSPLHF
TGTGCCAGCAGCCAAGAAGGGACAGGGGGTTCACCCCTCCACTTT
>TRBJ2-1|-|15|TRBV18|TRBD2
CASSRPSGIGNEQFF
TGTGCCAGCTCACGGCCTAGCGGGATTGGCAATGAGCAGTTCTTC
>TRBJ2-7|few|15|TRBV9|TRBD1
CASLSGGQGTYEQYF
TGTGCCAGCCTCTCAGGGGGACAGGGAACCTACGAGCAGTACTTC
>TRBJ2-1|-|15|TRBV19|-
CASSIEGSSYNEQFF
TGTGCCAGTAGTATCGAAGGGAGCTCCTACAATGAGCAGTTCTTC